This is a list of T cell receptor beta chains from one sample in a study of blood T cell repertoires in COVID-19. TCRdb keeps only in-frame clones here, not all; method: immunoSEQ multiplex PCR. The sample yields some 530,000 clones, 80% to 90% seen once. Source material: peripheral blood. These receptors originate from a human donor in a cohort sampled during active COVID-19. Each CDR3 is given without its conserved first and last residue.

cdr3_length	v_call	j_call	cdr3_aa
13	TRBV20-1	TRBJ2-1	SASSGRAEDNEQF
16	TRBV5-3	TRBJ1-4	ARSDLGASPTNDEKLF
11	TRBV7-9	TRBJ1-1	ASSSYSNTEAF
12	TRBV27	TRBJ2-7	ASSLGLNSYEQY
14	TRBV24-1	TRBJ2-7	ATSVTGTGNSYEQY
13	TRBV19	TRBJ2-7	ASSIGTSAAYEQY
12	TRBV5-1	TRBJ1-1	ASSLDRTNTEAF
14	TRBV5-1	TRBJ2-1	ASSPRTSGGYNEQF
12	TRBV30	TRBJ2-5	AWGGLAGQETQY
12	TRBV5-6	TRBJ1-5	ASSLRTGDQPQH
12	TRBV27	TRBJ1-4	ASSPGRPLEKLF
16	TRBV5-6	TRBJ2-1	ASSLELASLYSYNEQF
11	TRBV19	TRBJ1-2	ASNPGQSYGYT
13	TRBV9	TRBJ2-1	ASSRGQGGLNEQF
14	TRBV9	TRBJ2-1	ASSVQVGRVYNEQF
15	TRBV19	TRBJ2-7	ASSIWAGQGASYEQY
12	TRBV18	TRBJ2-5	ASSRSTNQETQY
17	TRBV11-2	TRBJ2-1	ASSLGLAGGSAGANEQF
15	TRBV7-8	TRBJ2-1	ASSPGLAGAPYNEQF
13	TRBV7-9	TRBJ2-1	ASSPGLAGYREQF
11	TRBV6-8	TRBJ2-7	ASSDKKADEQY
10	TRBV5-6	TRBJ1-5	ASSFGNQPQH
7	TRBV29-1	TRBJ1-1	SVGPEAF
10	TRBV6-5	TRBJ1-2	ASSNSDYGYT
12	TRBV30	TRBJ1-2	AWRVVQGSNGYT
11	TRBV27	TRBJ1-1	ASSLLGNTEAF
10	TRBV19	TRBJ1-6	ATAASNSPLH
14	TRBV28	TRBJ2-2	ASSPLTGVGTGELF
17	TRBV19	TRBJ2-7	AGDNLWGQNHRKNYEQY
14	TRBV27	TRBJ1-2	ATQDRDRGGDYGYT
14	TRBV28	TRBJ2-3	ASKIPGAGGADTQY
14	TRBV5-1	TRBJ2-7	ASSLGLAVTVYEQY
13	TRBV7-3	TRBJ2-1	ASSPGLRGYNEQF
10	TRBV6-5	TRBJ2-1	ASSYRGYEQF
14	TRBV11-2	TRBJ1-4	ASSPRGSPANEKLF
11	TRBV30	TRBJ2-1	AWSVGGPNEQF
14	TRBV9	TRBJ1-4	ASSANVDRGGEKLF
15	TRBV24-1	TRBJ2-7	ATSDPFTGEDPYEQY
10	TRBV10-3	TRBJ1-1	AISESGGGAF
10	TRBV20-1	TRBJ1-2	SASWDSYGYT
15	TRBV7-9	TRBJ2-3	ASSLARLAGAPDTQY
12	TRBV10-1	TRBJ2-7	ASSPSGRVNEQY
12	TRBV6-6	TRBJ1-3	ASTYRDRRNTIY
16	TRBV7-8	TRBJ1-5	ASSLASIGDPSNQPQH
14	TRBV6-5	TRBJ1-6	ASSYFAGTGGSPLH
13	TRBV4-2	TRBJ1-2	ASSKGDRGSYGYT
16	TRBV5-1	TRBJ2-5	ASSSGASGTSSQETQY
11	TRBV24-1	TRBJ1-1	ATSDLRETEAF
9	TRBV19	TRBJ2-4	ATGQGAFQY
15	TRBV3-1/TRBV3-2	TRBJ2-7	ASSLKGREPSSYEQY
13	TRBV19	TRBJ2-2	ASSQRGGQTGELF
14	TRBV28	TRBJ2-1	ASSLSGTGIYNEQF